This T cell receptor (beta chain) was recovered during a study of CD8 T cells in ankylosing spondylitis. For this clonotype: The antigen is not known.

The study, taken as a whole, reports: Prior work had noted some motif variants in reactive arthritis blood and synovial fluid. Among TCR beta sequences, a motif of several highly homologous variants appeared characteristic of ankylosing spondylitis blood. The clones that were linked to disease were reported to be significantly enriched in matched synovial fluid samples from ankylosing spondylitis patients.

Using its own MiXCR run on the 5' RACE reads, TCRdb lists one record per CDR3 protein. The top ten hold under 20% of the sample, which has 670,000 or so distinct CDR3 sequences, 19% seen once. Sequenced sample: blood, either unsorted or a sorted T cell fraction (not recorded which). The receptor's source is a male donor with ankylosing spondylitis.

CDR3 nucleotide sequence: TGCGCCAGCAGCCCCCCGGAGCGGTACAACTACAATGAGCAGTTCTTC. Protein: CASSPPERYNYNEQFF. This chain connects TRBV4-1 to TRBJ2-1, with D perhaps matching TRBD2 (5 bases). CDR1 is MGHRA, CDR2 YSYEKL, per germline. The CDR3 loop spans 16 amino acids. The V end was cut by 4 bases, the J end by 3 bases, with 16 bases between.